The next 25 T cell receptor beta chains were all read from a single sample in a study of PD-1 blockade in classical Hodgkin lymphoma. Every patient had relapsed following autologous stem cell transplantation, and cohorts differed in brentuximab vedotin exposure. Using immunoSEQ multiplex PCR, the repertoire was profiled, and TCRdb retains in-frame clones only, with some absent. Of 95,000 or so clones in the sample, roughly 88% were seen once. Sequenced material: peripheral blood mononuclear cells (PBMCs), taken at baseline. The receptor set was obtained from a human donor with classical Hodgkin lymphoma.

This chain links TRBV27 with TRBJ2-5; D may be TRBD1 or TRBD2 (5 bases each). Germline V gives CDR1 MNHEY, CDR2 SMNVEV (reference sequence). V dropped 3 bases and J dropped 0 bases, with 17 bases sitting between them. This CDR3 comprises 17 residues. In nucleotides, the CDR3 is TGTGCCAGCAGTTTCGACGGGACCAATCCATACCAAGAGACCCAGTACTTC. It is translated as CASSFDGTNPYQETQYF.

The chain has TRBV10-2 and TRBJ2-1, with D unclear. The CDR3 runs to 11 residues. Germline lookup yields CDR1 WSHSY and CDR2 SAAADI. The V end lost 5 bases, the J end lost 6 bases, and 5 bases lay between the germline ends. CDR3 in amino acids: CASSLGNEQFF. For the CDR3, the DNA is TGCGCCAGCAGTCTAGGCAATGAGCAGTTCTTC.

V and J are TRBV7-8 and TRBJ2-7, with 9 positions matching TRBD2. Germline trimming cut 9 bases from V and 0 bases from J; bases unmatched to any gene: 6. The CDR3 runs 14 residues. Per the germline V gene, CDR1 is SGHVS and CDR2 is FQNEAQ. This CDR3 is CASGVSGSSYEQYF. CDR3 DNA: TGTGCCAGTGGGGTTAGCGGGAGCTCCTACGAGCAGTACTTC. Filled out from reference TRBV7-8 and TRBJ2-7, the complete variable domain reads GAGVSQSPRYKVAKRGQDVALRCDPISGHVSLFWYQQALGQGPEFLTYFQNEAQLDKSGLPSDRFFAERPEGSVSTLKIQRTQQEDSAVYLCASGVSGSSYEQYFGPGTRLTVT.

CDR3 sequence reads: CASSKDVLGSSYNEQFF. For the CDR3, the DNA is TGTGCCAGCAGCAAAGATGTACTCGGCAGCTCCTACAATGAGCAGTTCTTC. This chain connects TRBV21-1 to TRBJ2-1. TRBV21-1 is flagged as a pseudogene. CDR3 length: 17 residues.

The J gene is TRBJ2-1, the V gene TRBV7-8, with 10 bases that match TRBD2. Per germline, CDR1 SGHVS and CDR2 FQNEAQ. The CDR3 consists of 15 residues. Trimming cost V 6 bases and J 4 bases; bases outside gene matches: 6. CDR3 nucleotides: TGTGCCAGCAGTTCAGGACTAGCGGAATACAATGAGCAGTTCTTC. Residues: CASSSGLAEYNEQFF.

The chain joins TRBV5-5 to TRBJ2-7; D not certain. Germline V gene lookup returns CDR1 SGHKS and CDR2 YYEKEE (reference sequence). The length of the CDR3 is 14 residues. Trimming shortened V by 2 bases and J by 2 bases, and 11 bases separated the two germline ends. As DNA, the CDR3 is TGTGCCAGCAGCTTAGTTGCGCAAACCTACGAGCAGTACTTC. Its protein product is CASSLVAQTYEQYF.

Here the CDR3 DNA reads TGTGCCAGCAGCTTAGACGCCCCCGAGCAGTACTTC. Residues: CASSLDAPEQYF. The chain joins TRBV7-9 to TRBJ2-7; D is unresolved. The CDR3 has 12 amino acids. Trimming shortened V by 1 base and J by 6 bases, and 7 bases separated the two germline ends. Germline assignment: CDR1 SEHNR and CDR2 FQNEAQ (reference sequence). The complete variable domain, with remaining parts taken from reference TRBV7-9 and TRBJ2-7, reads DTGVSQNPRHKITKRGQNVTFRCDPISEHNRLYWYRQTLGQGPEFLTYFQNEAQLEKSRLLSDRFSAERPKGSFSTLEIQRTEQGDSAMYLCASSLDAPEQYFGPGTRLTVT.

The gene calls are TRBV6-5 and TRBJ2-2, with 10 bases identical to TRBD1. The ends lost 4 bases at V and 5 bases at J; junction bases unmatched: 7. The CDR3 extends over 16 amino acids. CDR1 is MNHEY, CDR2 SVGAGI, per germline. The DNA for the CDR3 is TGTGCCAGCAGTTTAACTCGGACAGGGGGTACCGGGGAGCTGTTTTTT. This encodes CASSLTRTGGTGELFF.

CDR3 DNA sequence: TGCGCCAGCAGCTTTTTACGAACCGGGGAGCTGTTTTTT. This translates into CASSFLRTGELFF. V is TRBV5-1 and J is TRBJ2-2; no clear D. V lost 2 bases and J 5 bases, leaving 7 bases between the germline ends. Germline CDR1 and CDR2: SGHRS and YFSETQ. This CDR3 region has 13 residues.

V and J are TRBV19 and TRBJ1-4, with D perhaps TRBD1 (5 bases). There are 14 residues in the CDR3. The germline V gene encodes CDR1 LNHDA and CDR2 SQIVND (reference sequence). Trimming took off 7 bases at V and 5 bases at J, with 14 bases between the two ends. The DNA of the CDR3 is TGTGCCAGTAAGACAAACGGGGGGAATGAAAAACTGTTTTTT. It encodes CASKTNGGNEKLFF.

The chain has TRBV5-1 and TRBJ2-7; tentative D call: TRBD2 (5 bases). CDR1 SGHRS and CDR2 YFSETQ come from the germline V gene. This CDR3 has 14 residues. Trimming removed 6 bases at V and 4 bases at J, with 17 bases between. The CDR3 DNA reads TGCGCCAGCACTTGGGTCTCGGGAAGTTACGAGCAGTACTTC. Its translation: CASTWVSGSYEQYF.

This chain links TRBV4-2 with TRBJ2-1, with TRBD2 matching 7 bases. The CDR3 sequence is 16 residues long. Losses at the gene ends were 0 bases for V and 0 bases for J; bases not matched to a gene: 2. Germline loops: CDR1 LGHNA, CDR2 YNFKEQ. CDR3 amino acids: CASSQEPSGSYNEQFF. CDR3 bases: TGTGCCAGCAGCCAAGAGCCTAGCGGCTCCTACAATGAGCAGTTCTTC.

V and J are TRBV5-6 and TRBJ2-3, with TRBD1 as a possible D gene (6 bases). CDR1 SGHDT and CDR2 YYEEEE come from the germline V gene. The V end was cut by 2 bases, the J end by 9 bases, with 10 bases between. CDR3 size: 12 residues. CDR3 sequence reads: CASSLGGVTQYF. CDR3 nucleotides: TGTGCCAGCAGCTTAGGGGGTGTAACGCAGTATTTT.

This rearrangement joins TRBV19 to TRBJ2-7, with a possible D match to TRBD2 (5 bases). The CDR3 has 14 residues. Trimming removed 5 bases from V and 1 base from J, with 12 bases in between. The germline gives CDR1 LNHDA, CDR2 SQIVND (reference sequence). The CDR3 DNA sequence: TGTGCCAGTAGTTTCCCGGGGAGATCCTACGAGCAGTACTTC. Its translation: CASSFPGRSYEQYF.

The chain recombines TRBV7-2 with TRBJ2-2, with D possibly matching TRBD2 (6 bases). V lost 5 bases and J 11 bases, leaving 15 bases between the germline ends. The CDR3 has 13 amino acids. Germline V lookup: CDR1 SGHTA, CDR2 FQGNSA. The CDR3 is CASSLRDFRELFF. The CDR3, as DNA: TGTGCCAGCAGCCTAAGGGACTTCCGAGAGCTGTTTTTT.

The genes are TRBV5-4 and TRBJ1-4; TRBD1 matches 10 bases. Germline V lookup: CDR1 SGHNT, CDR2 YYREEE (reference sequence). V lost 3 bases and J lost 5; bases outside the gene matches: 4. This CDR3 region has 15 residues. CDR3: CASSSGQGGNEKLFF. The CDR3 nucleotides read TGTGCCAGCAGCTCCGGACAGGGGGGAAATGAAAAACTGTTTTTT.

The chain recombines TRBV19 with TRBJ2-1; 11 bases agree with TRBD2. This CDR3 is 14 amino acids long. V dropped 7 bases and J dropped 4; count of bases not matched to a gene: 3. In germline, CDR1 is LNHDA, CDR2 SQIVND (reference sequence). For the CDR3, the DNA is TGTGCCAGTACGCTAGCGGGGGGATACAATGAGCAGTTCTTC. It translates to CASTLAGGYNEQFF.

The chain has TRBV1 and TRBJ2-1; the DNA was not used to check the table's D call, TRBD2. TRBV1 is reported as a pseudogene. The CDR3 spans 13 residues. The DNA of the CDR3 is TGCACCAAACGAGGGGGGGTGTACAATGAGCAGTTCTTC. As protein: CTKRGGVYNEQFF.

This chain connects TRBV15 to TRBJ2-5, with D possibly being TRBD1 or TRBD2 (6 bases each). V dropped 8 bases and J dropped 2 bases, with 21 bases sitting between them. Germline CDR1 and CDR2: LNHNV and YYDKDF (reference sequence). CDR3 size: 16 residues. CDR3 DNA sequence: TGTGCCACCCGCGAACAGTGGAGGGGGAATCAAGAGACCCAGTACTTC. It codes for CATREQWRGNQETQYF.

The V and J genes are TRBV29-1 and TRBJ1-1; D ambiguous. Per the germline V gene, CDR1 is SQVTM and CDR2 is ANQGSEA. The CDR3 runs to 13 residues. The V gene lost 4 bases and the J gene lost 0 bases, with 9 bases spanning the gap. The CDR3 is CSVARVMNTEAFF. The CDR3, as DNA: TGCAGCGTTGCAAGGGTAATGAACACTGAAGCTTTCTTT. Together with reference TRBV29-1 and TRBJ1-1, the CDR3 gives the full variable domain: SAVISQKPSRDICQRGTSLTIQCQVDSQVTMMFWYRQQPGQSLTLIATANQGSEATYESGFVIDKFPISRPNLTFSTLTVSNMSPEDSSIYLCSVARVMNTEAFFGQGTRLTVV.

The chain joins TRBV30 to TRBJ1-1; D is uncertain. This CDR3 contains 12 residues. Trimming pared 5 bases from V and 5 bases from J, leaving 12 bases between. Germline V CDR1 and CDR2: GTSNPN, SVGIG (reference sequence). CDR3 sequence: CAWSPSGTEAFF. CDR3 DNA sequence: TGTGCCTGGTCGCCAAGTGGGACTGAAGCTTTCTTT.

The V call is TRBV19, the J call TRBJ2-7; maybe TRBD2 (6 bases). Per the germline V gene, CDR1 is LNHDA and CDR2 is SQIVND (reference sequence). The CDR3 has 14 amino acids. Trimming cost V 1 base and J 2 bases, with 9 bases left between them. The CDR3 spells CASSIVPGAYEQYF. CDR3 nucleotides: TGTGCCAGTAGTATAGTTCCGGGGGCCTACGAGCAGTACTTC. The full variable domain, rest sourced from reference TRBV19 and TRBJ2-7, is DGGITQSPKYLFRKEGQNVTLSCEQNLNHDAMYWYRQDPGQGLRLIYYSQIVNDFQKGDIAEGYSVSREKKESFPLTVTSAQKNPTAFYLCASSIVPGAYEQYFGPGTRLTVT.

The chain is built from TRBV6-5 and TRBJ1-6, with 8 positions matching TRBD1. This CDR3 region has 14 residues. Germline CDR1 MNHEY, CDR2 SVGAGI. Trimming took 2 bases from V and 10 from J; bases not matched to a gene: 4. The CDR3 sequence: CASSYQGAGSPLHF. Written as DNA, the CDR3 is TGTGCCAGCAGTTACCAGGGGGCGGGATCACCCCTCCACTTT.

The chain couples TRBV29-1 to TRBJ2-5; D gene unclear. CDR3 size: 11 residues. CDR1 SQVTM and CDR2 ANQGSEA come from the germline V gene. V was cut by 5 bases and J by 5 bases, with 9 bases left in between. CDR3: CSVRTTETQYF. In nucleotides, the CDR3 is TGCAGCGTTCGCACGACTGAGACCCAGTACTTC.

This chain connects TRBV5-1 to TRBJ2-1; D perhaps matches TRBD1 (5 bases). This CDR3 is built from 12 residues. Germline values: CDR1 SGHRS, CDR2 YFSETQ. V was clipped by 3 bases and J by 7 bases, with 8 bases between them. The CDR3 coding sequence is TGCGCCAGCAGCTCGACAGAGAATGAGCAGTTCTTC. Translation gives CASSSTENEQFF.